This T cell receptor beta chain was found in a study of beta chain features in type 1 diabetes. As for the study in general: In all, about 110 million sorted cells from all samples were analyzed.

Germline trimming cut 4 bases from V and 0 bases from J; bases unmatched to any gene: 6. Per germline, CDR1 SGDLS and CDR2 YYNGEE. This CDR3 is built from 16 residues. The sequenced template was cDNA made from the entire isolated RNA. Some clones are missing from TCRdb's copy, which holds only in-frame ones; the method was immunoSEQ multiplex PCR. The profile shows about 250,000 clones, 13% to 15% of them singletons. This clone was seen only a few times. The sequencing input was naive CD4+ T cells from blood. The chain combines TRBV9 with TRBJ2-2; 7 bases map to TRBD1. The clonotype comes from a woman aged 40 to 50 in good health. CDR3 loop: CASSKSGTANTGELFF. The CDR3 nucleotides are TGTGCCAGCAGCAAGTCCGGGACAGCGAACACCGGGGAGCTGTTTTTT.